The 18 T cell receptor beta chains reported below all come from one sample, sequenced in a study of early T cells in non-severe SARS-CoV-2 infection. MiXCR, run by TCRdb on the 5' RACE reads, gives a single entry per CDR3 protein. The data contain 75,000 to 100,000 distinct CDR3 sequences, roughly 15% of them singletons. Sample: whole blood. The receptors come from an adult who was a healthcare worker with PCR-confirmed SARS-CoV-2 infection or an uninfected control (not recorded which).

The chain recombines TRBV9 with TRBJ1-6; 7 bases are a match to TRBD1. The ends lost 5 bases at V and 10 bases at J; junction bases unmatched: 6. The CDR3 runs to 13 residues. CDR1 and CDR2 from the germline V gene are SGDLS and YYNGEE. The CDR3 coding sequence is TGTGCCAGCAGAGAACAGGGGTACTCACCCCTCCACTTT. Translating it yields CASREQGYSPLHF.

V and J are TRBV7-8 and TRBJ2-1; TRBD2 matches at 12 bases. CDR3 length: 18 residues. Germline CDR1 reads SGHVS; CDR2 reads FQNEAQ. V lost 4 bases and J lost 5; bases outside the gene matches: 12. This CDR3 reads CASSSLAGGPSSNNEQFF. The CDR3 nucleotides are TGTGCCAGCAGCTCCCTAGCGGGAGGGCCTTCTTCGAACAATGAGCAGTTCTTC.

This clonotype was seen a handful of times. V and J are TRBV29-1 and TRBJ2-1, with a possible D match to TRBD2 (5 bases). This CDR3 is 11 amino acids long. Germline CDR1 and CDR2: SQVTM and ANQGSEA. Trimming took off 8 bases at V and 5 bases at J, with 10 bases between the two ends. The CDR3 here is CSSPADNEQFF. The DNA for the CDR3 is TGCAGCTCCCCAGCGGACAATGAGCAGTTCTTC.

This chain uses TRBV11-2 with TRBJ1-1, with TRBD1 matching over 7 bases. The CDR3 is 12 residues long. Trimming took 5 bases from V and 6 from J; bases not matched to a gene: 3. The germline CDR1 and CDR2 sequences are SGHAT and FQNNGV. The CDR3 coding sequence is TGTGCCAGCAGCGTGGGGACAGCTGAAGCTTTCTTT. Translating gives CASSVGTAEAFF. Complete variable domain (other parts from reference TRBV11-2 and TRBJ1-1): EAGVAQSPRYKIIEKRQSVAFWCNPISGHATLYWYQQILGQGPKLLIQFQNNGVVDDSQLPKDRFSAERLKGVDSTLKIQPAKLEDSAVYLCASSVGTAEAFFGQGTRLTVV.

This clonotype came up a few times. The chain employs TRBV6-2 or TRBV6-3 and TRBJ2-7; TRBD2 is a possible D gene (5 bases). V lost 6 bases and J 2 bases, leaving 17 bases between the germline ends. The CDR3 is 15 residues long. Germline V CDR1 and CDR2: MNHEY, SVGEGT. In DNA form, the CDR3 reads TGTGCCAGCAGCCAAGGGTACGGAGGTCCCTACGAGCAGTACTTC. Translated, it gives CASSQGYGGPYEQYF.

The chain carries TRBV30 and TRBJ1-2; 9 bases are a match to TRBD1. The CDR3 length is 14 residues. Germline CDR1 is GTSNPN and CDR2 is SVGIG (reference sequence). V was clipped by 2 bases and J by 4 bases; unmatched bases: 5. In DNA form, the CDR3 reads TGTGCCTGGAGTCGGGGACAGGGATCCTATGGCTACACCTTC. Its translation: CAWSRGQGSYGYTF.

The chain has TRBV9 and TRBJ2-2, with D uncertain. Germline CDR1 SGDLS, CDR2 YYNGEE. CDR3 length: 15 residues. V dropped 4 bases and J dropped 0 bases, with 10 bases sitting between them. The CDR3 DNA reads TGTGCCAGCAGCCCGAGAAGTACGAACACCGGGGAGCTGTTTTTT. Protein sequence: CASSPRSTNTGELFF.

This clonotype turned up a few times. The V and J genes are TRBV11-2 and TRBJ2-3; D might be TRBD2 (7 bases). Germline CDR1 reads SGHAT; CDR2 reads FQNNGV. With 5 bases removed from V and 8 bases from J, the gap between germline ends came to 23 bases. There are 16 residues in the CDR3. The CDR3 here is CASSPILDSGIGTQYF. The CDR3 nucleotides are TGTGCCAGCAGCCCAATCTTGGACAGCGGGATTGGTACGCAGTATTTT.

This clonotype was counted between two and nine times. The J gene is TRBJ2-3, the V gene TRBV7-6; D is ambiguous. CDR1 and CDR2 from the germline V gene are SGHVS and FNYEAQ. This CDR3 spans 13 amino acids. V lost 6 bases and J 1 base, leaving 8 bases between the germline ends. In nucleotides, the CDR3 is TGTGCCAGCAGGCTAGACGGCACAGATACGCAGTATTTT. Protein product: CASRLDGTDTQYF.

This clonotype occurred a few times. This chain joins TRBV20-1 and TRBJ1-1, with D perhaps TRBD1 (6 bases). This CDR3 contains 14 residues. The V gene lost 1 base and the J gene lost 5 bases, with 14 bases spanning the gap. Germline CDR1 and CDR2: DFQATT and SNEGSKA (reference sequence). The CDR3 coding sequence is TGCAGTGCTAGAGTAAACAGGGTAGAAACTGAAGCTTTCTTT. Translation: CSARVNRVETEAFF.

A few counts support this clonotype. The chain is built from TRBV27 and TRBJ2-3; D unclear. V lost 4 bases and J 1 base, leaving 12 bases between the germline ends. The length of the CDR3 is 15 residues. Germline V gene data show CDR1 as MNHEY and CDR2 as SMNVEV (reference sequence). The CDR3 DNA reads TGTGCCAGCAGTTCAGGACCCCAGGGCACAGATACGCAGTATTTT. Its protein product is CASSSGPQGTDTQYF.

The chain joins TRBV20-1 to TRBJ1-1; D gene ambiguous. Germline V gives CDR1 DFQATT, CDR2 SNEGSKA (reference sequence). Trimming stripped 6 bases from V and 9 bases from J, with 8 bases between. This CDR3 is built from 9 residues. The CDR3 nucleotides are TGCAGTGCCTACCCTCAAGCTTTCTTT. Encoded protein: CSAYPQAFF.

V is TRBV4-2 and J is TRBJ2-1; 15 bases map to TRBD2. The CDR3 is 16 residues long. Trimming at V came to 4 bases and at J to 8 bases, leaving 6 bases not matched to a gene. From germline, CDR1 is LGHNA and CDR2 YNFKEQ. CDR3 sequence: CASSRTSGGARDEQFF. The CDR3 DNA is TGTGCCAGCAGCCGGACTAGCGGGGGGGCCCGGGATGAGCAGTTCTTC.

V is TRBV5-4 and J is TRBJ2-3; 8 bases are a match to TRBD1. This CDR3 spans 15 amino acids. Unmatched junction bases numbered 8, after V lost 4 bases and J lost 4 bases. Germline V CDR1 and CDR2: SGHNT, YYREEE (reference sequence). In nucleotides, the CDR3 is TGTGCCAGCAGCCCGCTCAGGGGGCCGGCAGATACGCAGTATTTT. Translation: CASSPLRGPADTQYF.

This clonotype was found a few times. The CDR3 protein is CASSDGTRFYNEQFF. DNA of the CDR3: TGTGCCAGCAGTGACGGGACTAGGTTTTACAATGAGCAGTTCTTC. This chain links TRBV6-2 or TRBV6-3 with TRBJ2-1; 8 nucleotides line up with TRBD2. CDR1 MNHEY and CDR2 SVGEGT come from the germline V gene. Unmatched junction bases numbered 7, after V lost 5 bases and J lost 4 bases. The CDR3 loop spans 15 amino acids.

This clonotype has ten or more counts. This chain links TRBV6-1 with TRBJ1-5; no reliable D call. The CDR3 covers 16 residues. Germline-derived CDR1 and CDR2 are MNHNS and SASEGT. The germline V and J ends were trimmed by 1 base and 0 bases, with 10 bases remaining between them. In DNA form, the CDR3 reads TGTGCCAGCAGTGAAGGACACGGGTTTAGCAATCAGCCCCAGCATTTT. Translating it yields CASSEGHGFSNQPQHF.

The chain links TRBV19 to TRBJ1-4; TRBD1 aligns across 8 bases. Trimming removed 5 bases from V and 6 bases from J; junction bases left unmatched: 8. The CDR3 sequence is 15 residues long. In germline, CDR1 is LNHDA, CDR2 SQIVND (reference sequence). CDR3 protein: CASSSGTGLDEKLFF. The DNA for the CDR3 is TGTGCCAGTAGTTCGGGGACAGGCTTGGATGAAAAACTGTTTTTT.

This clonotype was counted between two and nine times. V and J are TRBV7-9 and TRBJ2-7, with D maybe TRBD1 (5 bases). CDR1 is SEHNR, CDR2 FQNEAQ, per germline (reference sequence). V shed 5 bases and J shed 6 bases, with 14 bases lying between them. The CDR3 loop spans 13 amino acids. The CDR3 DNA is TGTGCCAGCAGCATAGGGGTGACTGGCGAGCAGTACTTC. This sequence encodes CASSIGVTGEQYF.